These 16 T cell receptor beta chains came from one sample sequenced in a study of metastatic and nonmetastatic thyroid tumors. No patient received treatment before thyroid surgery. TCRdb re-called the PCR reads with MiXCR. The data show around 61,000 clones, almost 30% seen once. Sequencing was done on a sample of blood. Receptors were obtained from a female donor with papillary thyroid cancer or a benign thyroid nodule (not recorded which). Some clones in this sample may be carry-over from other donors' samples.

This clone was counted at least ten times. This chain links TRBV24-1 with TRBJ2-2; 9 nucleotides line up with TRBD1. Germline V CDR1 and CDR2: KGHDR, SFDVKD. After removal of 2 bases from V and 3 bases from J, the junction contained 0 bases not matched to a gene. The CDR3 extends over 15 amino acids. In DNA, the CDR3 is TGTGCCACCAGTGATTGGGACAGGGACACCGGGGAGCTGTTTTTT. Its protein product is CATSDWDRDTGELFF.

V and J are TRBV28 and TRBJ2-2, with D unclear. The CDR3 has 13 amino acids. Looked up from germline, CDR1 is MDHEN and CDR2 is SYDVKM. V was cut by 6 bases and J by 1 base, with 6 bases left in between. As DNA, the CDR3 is TGTGCCAGCAGCAACTTGAACACCGGGGAGCTGTTTTTT. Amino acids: CASSNLNTGELFF.

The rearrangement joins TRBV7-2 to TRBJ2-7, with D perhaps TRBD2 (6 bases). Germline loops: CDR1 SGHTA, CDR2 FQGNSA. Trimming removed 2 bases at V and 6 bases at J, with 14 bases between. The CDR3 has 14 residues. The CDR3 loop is CASSLSSEGGEQYF. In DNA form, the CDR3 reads TGTGCCAGCAGCTTATCTTCGGAGGGTGGCGAGCAGTACTTC.

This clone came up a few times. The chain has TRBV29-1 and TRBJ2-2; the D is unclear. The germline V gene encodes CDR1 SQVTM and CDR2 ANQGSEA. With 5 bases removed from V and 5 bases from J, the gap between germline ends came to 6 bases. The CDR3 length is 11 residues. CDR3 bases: TGCAGCGTTCCTTATACCGGGGAGCTGTTTTTT. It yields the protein CSVPYTGELFF.

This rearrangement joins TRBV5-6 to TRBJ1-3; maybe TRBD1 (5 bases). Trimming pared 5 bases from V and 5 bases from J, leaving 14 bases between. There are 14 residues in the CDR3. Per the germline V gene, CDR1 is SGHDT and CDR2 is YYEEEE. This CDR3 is CASRQTGSRNTIYF. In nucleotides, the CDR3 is TGTGCCAGCAGGCAAACAGGTTCTAGAAACACCATATATTTT. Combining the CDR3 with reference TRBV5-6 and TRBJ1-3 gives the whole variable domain DAGVTQSPTHLIKTRGQQVTLRCSPKSGHDTVSWYQQALGQGPQFIFQYYEEEERQRGNFPDRFSGHQFPNYSSELNVNALLLGDSALYLCASRQTGSRNTIYFGEGSWLTVV.

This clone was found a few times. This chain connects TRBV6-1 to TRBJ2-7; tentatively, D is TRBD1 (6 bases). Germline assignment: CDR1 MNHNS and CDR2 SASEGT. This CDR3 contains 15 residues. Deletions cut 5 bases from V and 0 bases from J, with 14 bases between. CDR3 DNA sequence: TGTGCCAGCAGTCTACCCGGGACAACCTCCTACGAGCAGTACTTC. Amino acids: CASSLPGTTSYEQYF.

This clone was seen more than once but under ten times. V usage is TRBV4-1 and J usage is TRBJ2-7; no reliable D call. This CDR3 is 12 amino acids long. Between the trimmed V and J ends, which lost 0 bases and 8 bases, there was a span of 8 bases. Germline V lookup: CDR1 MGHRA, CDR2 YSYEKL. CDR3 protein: CASSQDFGKQYF. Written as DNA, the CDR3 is TGCGCCAGCAGCCAAGATTTTGGGAAGCAGTACTTC.

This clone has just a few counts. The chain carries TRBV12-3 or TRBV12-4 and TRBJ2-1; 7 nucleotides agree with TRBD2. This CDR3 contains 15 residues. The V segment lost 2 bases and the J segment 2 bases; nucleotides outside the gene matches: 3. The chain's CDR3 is CASSLREVAYNEQFF. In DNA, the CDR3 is TGTGCCAGCAGTTTACGGGAGGTGGCCTACAATGAGCAGTTCTTC.

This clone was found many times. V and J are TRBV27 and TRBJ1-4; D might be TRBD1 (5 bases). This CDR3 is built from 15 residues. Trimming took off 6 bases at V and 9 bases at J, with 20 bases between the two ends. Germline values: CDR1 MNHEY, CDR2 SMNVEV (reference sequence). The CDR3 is CASSPKGRGYKKLFF. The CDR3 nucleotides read TGTGCCAGCAGCCCTAAGGGACGGGGGTATAAAAAACTGTTTTTT.

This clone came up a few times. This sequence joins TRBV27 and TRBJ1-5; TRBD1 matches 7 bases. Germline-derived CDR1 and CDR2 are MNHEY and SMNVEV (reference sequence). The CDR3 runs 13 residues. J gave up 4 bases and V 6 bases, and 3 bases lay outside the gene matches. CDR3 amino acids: CASRTGLNQPQHF. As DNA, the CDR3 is TGTGCCAGCAGGACAGGGCTGAATCAGCCCCAGCATTTT.

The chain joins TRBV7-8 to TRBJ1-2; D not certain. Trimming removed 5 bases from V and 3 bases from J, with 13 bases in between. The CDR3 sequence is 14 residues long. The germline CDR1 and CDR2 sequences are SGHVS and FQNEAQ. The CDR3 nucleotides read TGTGCCAGCAGCCTTAGTCGGGGATACTATGGCTACACCTTC. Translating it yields CASSLSRGYYGYTF.

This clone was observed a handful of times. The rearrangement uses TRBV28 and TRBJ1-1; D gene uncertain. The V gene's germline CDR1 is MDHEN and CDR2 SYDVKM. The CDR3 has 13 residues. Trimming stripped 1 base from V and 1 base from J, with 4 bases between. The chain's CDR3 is CASSLFGNTEAFF. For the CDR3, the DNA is TGTGCCAGCAGTTTATTTGGGAACACTGAAGCTTTCTTT.

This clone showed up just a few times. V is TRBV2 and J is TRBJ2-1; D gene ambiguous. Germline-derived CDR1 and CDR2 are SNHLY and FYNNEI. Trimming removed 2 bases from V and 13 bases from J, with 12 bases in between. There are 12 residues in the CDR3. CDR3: CASSEIASPQFF. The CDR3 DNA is TGTGCCAGCAGTGAAATAGCTTCCCCCCAGTTCTTC.

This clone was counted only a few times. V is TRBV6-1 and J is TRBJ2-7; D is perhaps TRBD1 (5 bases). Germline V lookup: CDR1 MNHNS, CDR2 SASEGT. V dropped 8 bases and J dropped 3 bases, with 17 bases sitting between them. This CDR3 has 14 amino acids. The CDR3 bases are TGTGCCAGCGCGTCCGGAGCAGGGAACTACGAGCAGTACTTC. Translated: CASASGAGNYEQYF.

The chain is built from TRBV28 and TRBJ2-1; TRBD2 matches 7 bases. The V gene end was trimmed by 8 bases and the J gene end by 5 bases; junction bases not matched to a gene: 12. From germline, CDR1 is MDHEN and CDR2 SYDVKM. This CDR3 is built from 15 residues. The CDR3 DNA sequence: TGTGCCAGCCCCCCCGCCAGCGGGATTCACAATGAGCAGTTCTTC. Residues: CASPPASGIHNEQFF.

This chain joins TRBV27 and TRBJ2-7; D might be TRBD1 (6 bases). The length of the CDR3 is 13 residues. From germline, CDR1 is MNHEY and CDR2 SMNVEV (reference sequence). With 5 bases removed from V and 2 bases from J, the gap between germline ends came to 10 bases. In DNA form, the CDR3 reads TGTGCCAGCAGTCTTGGACAGCCCTACGAGCAGTACTTC. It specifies CASSLGQPYEQYF.